One sample yielded the 19 T cell receptor beta chains listed below, sequenced in a study of T cells in Graves' hyperthyroidism and ophthalmopathy. From RNA transcripts, TCR beta CDR3 regions were amplified. RT-PCR in the first round (using the HTBI primer set) targeted the TCR CDR3. TCRdb fed the multiplex PCR reads into MiXCR, producing one record per CDR3 protein. The sample yields about 540,000 distinct CDR3 sequences, just over 45% seen once. The sequenced sample was peripheral blood or thyroid tissue (not recorded which). The receptor source for this set is a woman aged 18-35 years with Graves' hyperthyroidism.

This clonotype has a count of ten or more. The V call is TRBV12-3 or TRBV12-4, the J call TRBJ1-5, with D maybe TRBD1 (5 bases). The CDR3 runs to 16 residues. V lost 1 base and J lost 7, with 17 bases in between. Written as DNA, the CDR3 is TGTGCCAGCAGTTTAGATGGCAGGGTGGGATGGCAGCCCCAGCATTTT. This encodes CASSLDGRVGWQPQHF.

This clonotype is a singleton in its sample. This chain joins TRBV6-1 and TRBJ1-3; D call uncertain. The CDR3 runs to 12 residues. Germline CDR1 MNHNS, CDR2 SASEGT. Between the trimmed V and J ends, which lost 7 bases and 4 bases, there was a span of 8 bases. CDR3 residues: CASNERGNTIYF. In nucleotides, the CDR3 is TGTGCCAGCAACGAGCGGGGAAACACCATATATTTT.

The rearrangement joins TRBV7-9 to TRBJ2-1, with TRBD2 matching 7 bases. V was pared by 7 bases and J by 4 bases, with 7 bases of the junction left unmatched. The V gene's germline CDR1 is SEHNR and CDR2 FQNEAQ (reference sequence). This CDR3 is 14 amino acids long. Here the CDR3 reads CASTREVSYNEQFF. CDR3 nucleotide sequence: TGTGCCAGCACACGGGAGGTGTCGTACAATGAGCAGTTCTTC. The full variable domain, in which reference TRBV7-9 and TRBJ2-1 provide the parts outside the CDR3, is DTGVSQNPRHKITKRGQNVTFRCDPISEHNRLYWYRQTLGQGPEFLTYFQNEAQLEKSRLLSDRFSAERPKGSFSTLEIQRTEQGDSAMYLCASTREVSYNEQFFGPGTRLTVL.

This clonotype was seen at least ten times. The J gene is TRBJ1-5, the V gene TRBV4-3; D call uncertain. This CDR3 spans 15 amino acids. Germline V CDR1 and CDR2: LGHNA, YSLEER. With 1 base removed from V and 7 bases from J, the gap between germline ends came to 14 bases. The CDR3 DNA reads TGCGCCAGCAGCCAAGGTTGGCAGAGCGGCCAGCCCCAGCATTTT. This sequence encodes CASSQGWQSGQPQHF.

This clonotype came up many times. The V call is TRBV10-3, the J call TRBJ1-5; D uncertain. Trimming took 0 bases from V and 0 from J, leaving 3 bases between them. CDR3 length: 14 residues. In germline, CDR1 is ENHRY, CDR2 SYGVKD. CDR3 sequence (DNA): TGTGCCATCAGTGAGTCACGTAGCAATCAGCCCCAGCATTTT. This encodes CAISESRSNQPQHF.

The chain has TRBV5-1 and TRBJ2-1, with D unclear. Germline loops: CDR1 SGHRS, CDR2 YFSETQ. The CDR3 spans 12 residues. Deletions cut 4 bases from V and 8 bases from J, with 10 bases between. CDR3 sequence reads: CASSLNQDEQFF. The CDR3 region has the DNA TGCGCCAGCAGCCTAAACCAGGATGAGCAGTTCTTC.

Only a few counts were recorded for this clonotype. The chain links TRBV2 to TRBJ2-3; 9 nucleotides align to TRBD2. V was pared by 3 bases and J by 2 bases, with 9 bases of the junction left unmatched. The V gene's germline CDR1 is SNHLY and CDR2 FYNNEI. The CDR3 loop spans 17 amino acids. The CDR3 spells CASSDPGLAEATDTQYF. The CDR3 DNA reads as TGTGCCAGCAGTGACCCGGGACTAGCAGAGGCCACAGATACGCAGTATTTT.

The V gene is TRBV7-3, the J gene TRBJ1-2, with TRBD1 matching 8 bases. The CDR3 has 14 residues. V was pared by 5 bases and J by 4 bases, with 6 bases of the junction left unmatched. Looked up from germline, CDR1 is SGHTA and CDR2 is FQGTGA. The DNA of the CDR3 is TGTGCCAGCAGCGCCGGGACAGGAGCCTATGGCTACACCTTC. The encoded protein is CASSAGTGAYGYTF.

This sequence joins TRBV20-1 and TRBJ2-7; TRBD2 aligns across 8 bases. Germline V gene data show CDR1 as DFQATT and CDR2 as SNEGSKA (reference sequence). The junction had 10 bases not matched to a gene; V was cut back by 6 bases and J by 0 bases. CDR3 size: 15 residues. The CDR3 DNA reads TGCAGTGCCCGAGTAAGACTAGCGAGCTCCTACGAGCAGTACTTC. Protein: CSARVRLASSYEQYF.

This clonotype has at least ten counts. The chain joins TRBV4-1 to TRBJ2-2; D unclear. The germline V and J ends were trimmed by 1 base and 5 bases, with 11 bases remaining between them. In germline, CDR1 is MGHRA, CDR2 YSYEKL. This CDR3 has 15 amino acids. CDR3 region: CASSQVSSVTGELFF. The CDR3 DNA sequence: TGCGCCAGCAGCCAAGTCTCGTCAGTTACCGGGGAGCTGTTTTTT.

Comments on this clonotype: One end of the junction is discordant with germline, which a read error may explain. The chain uses TRBV29-1 and TRBJ1-2; D call uncertain. This CDR3 has 13 amino acids. Germline values: CDR1 SQVTM, CDR2 ANQGSEA. The CDR3 spells CSARQVEGHGHTF. DNA for the CDR3: TGCAGCGCCCGGCAGGTTGAAGGGCATGGCCACACCTTC.

This clonotype was seen ten or more times. The chain employs TRBV6-5 and TRBJ1-4; D is unclear. The CDR3 is 15 amino acids. V was shortened by 2 bases and J by 2 bases, with 9 bases between the two germline ends. Germline V CDR1 and CDR2: MNHEY, SVGAGI. The CDR3 here is CASSYQFGTNEKLFF. The CDR3 DNA reads as TGTGCCAGCAGTTACCAGTTTGGGACTAATGAAAAACTGTTTTTT.

Only one count was recorded for this clonotype. This chain connects TRBV19 to TRBJ2-5; 7 bases agree with TRBD2. The end of the DNA is better explained by TRBJ2-1, so the J call may be wrong. This CDR3 spans 15 amino acids. The germline CDR1 and CDR2 sequences are LNHDA and SQIVND (reference sequence). In DNA, the CDR3 is TGTGCCAGTAGTATTGCGGGAGTTGGTGGCAATGAGCAGTTCTTC. It translates to CASSIAGVGGNEQFF.

The chain has TRBV13 and TRBJ2-5, with D perhaps assigned TRBD1 or TRBD2 (5 bases each). Germline V CDR1 and CDR2: PRHDT, FYEKMQ (reference sequence). The CDR3 covers 14 residues. Trimming took off 6 bases at V and 7 bases at J, with 18 bases between the two ends. CDR3 sequence: CASRSAGDGATQYF. CDR3 DNA sequence: TGTGCCAGCAGGTCCGCTGGGGACGGTGCGACCCAGTACTTC.

This chain connects TRBV29-1 to TRBJ1-5; 11 nucleotides align to TRBD1. Looked up from germline, CDR1 is SQVTM and CDR2 is ANQGSEA. The CDR3 has 12 residues. The CDR3 loop is CSRTGGFQPQHF. The CDR3 nucleotides read TGCAGTCGGACAGGGGGCTTTCAGCCCCAGCATTTT. Drawing the rest from reference TRBV29-1 and TRBJ1-5, the complete variable domain is SAVISQKPSRDICQRGTSLTIQCQVDSQVTMMFWYRQQPGQSLTLIATANQGSEATYESGFVIDKFPISRPNLTFSTLTVSNMSPEDSSIYLCSRTGGFQPQHFGDGTRLSIL.

The rearrangement links TRBV25-1 to TRBJ2-5; D not resolved. From germline, CDR1 is MGHDK and CDR2 SYGVNS. There are 12 residues in the CDR3. V shed 0 bases and J shed 11 bases, with 10 bases lying between them. The CDR3 protein is CASSEYRDEQYF. CDR3 DNA sequence: TGTGCCAGCAGTGAATATAGGGATGAGCAGTACTTC.

Many counts were recorded for this clonotype. This chain joins TRBV29-1 and TRBJ2-5, with a possible D match to TRBD1 (7 bases). The CDR3 runs 14 residues. The V gene's germline CDR1 is SQVTM and CDR2 ANQGSEA. Trimming removed 6 bases from V and 4 bases from J, with 18 bases in between. CDR3 coding DNA: TGCAGCGTCCTGAATAGGAGGGGGCGAGAGACCCAGTACTTC. Translated, it gives CSVLNRRGRETQYF.

The genes are TRBV30 and TRBJ1-1; the D gene is possibly TRBD1 (5 bases). The CDR3 is 15 residues long. V lost 4 bases to trimming and J lost 0 bases, with 15 bases between them. Per the germline V gene, CDR1 is GTSNPN and CDR2 is SVGIG (reference sequence). The CDR3 protein is CAWTGQGDLNTEAFF. As DNA, the CDR3 is TGTGCCTGGACGGGGCAAGGAGATTTGAACACTGAAGCTTTCTTT.

This clonotype was recorded at least ten times. This chain connects TRBV29-1 to TRBJ2-7; 7 nucleotides agree with TRBD1. The germline V gene has CDR1 SQVTM and CDR2 ANQGSEA. V was pared by 7 bases and J by 6 bases, with 12 bases of the junction left unmatched. The CDR3 extends over 13 amino acids. The chain's CDR3 is CSAGDSRGSEQYF. The CDR3 DNA reads TGCAGCGCCGGGGACAGCCGGGGCTCCGAGCAGTACTTC.